Listed here are 3 T cell receptor beta chains from one sample, sequenced in a study of CD8+ T cells in alopecia areata (dated by TCRdb to 2016 to 2019). Per the publication, the treatment or condition label means: oral pan-JAK inhibitor, 5-10 mg twice daily. To prepare the library, the immunoSEQ multiplex PCR assay was applied. To provide template for TCR sequencing, every sample had RNA extracted and reverse transcribed into cDNA. The table comes from immuneACCESS by way of TCRdb, which keeps in-frame sequences with V and J called. Part of the clones is missing from these tables; in studies checked, under half for an unresolved V gene and the rest for unknown reasons. A total of roughly 190,000 clones appear in this sample, 50% to 70% of them only once. The ten largest clones represent approximately 1.3% of the sample. This specimen was CD4+ T cells sorted from blood, taken around week 50, from a patient treated with tofacitinib. The receptors shown here come from a human donor with alopecia areata.

The chain is built from TRBV2 and TRBJ1-5; D gene ambiguous. V was shortened by 4 bases and J by 4 bases, with 17 bases between the two germline ends. The germline V gene has CDR1 SNHLY and CDR2 FYNNEI. The length of the CDR3 is 16 residues. CDR3 in amino acids: CASSGAAAEVNQPQHF. CDR3 nucleotide sequence: TGTGCCAGCAGTGGTGCGGCAGCCGAGGTGAATCAGCCCCAGCATTTT.

V is TRBV18 and J is TRBJ2-7; maybe TRBD1 (6 bases). Per germline, CDR1 KGHSH and CDR2 LQKENI. V was clipped by 4 bases and J by 6 bases, with 13 bases between them. CDR3 size: 13 residues. The CDR3 loop is CASSRKQGAEQYF. Here the CDR3 DNA reads TGTGCCAGCTCACGAAAACAGGGAGCCGAGCAGTACTTC.

V usage is TRBV6-5 and J usage is TRBJ2-5; 7 bases are shared with TRBD2. The V segment lost 5 bases and the J segment 9 bases; nucleotides outside the gene matches: 9. This CDR3 contains 13 residues. Germline CDR1 is MNHEY and CDR2 is SVGAGI. CDR3 bases: TGTGCCAGCAGTGAGCGGGGACGCGGGGCCCAGTACTTC. This codes for CASSERGRGAQYF.